This T cell receptor beta chain was sequenced for a study of T cell changes during pregnancy in multiple sclerosis. Germline loops: CDR1 MNHEY, CDR2 SVGAGI. The CDR3 runs to 13 residues. V lost 7 bases and J 8 bases, leaving 14 bases between the germline ends. Sequencing was performed with immunoSEQ multiplex PCR; in TCRdb, only in-frame clones are kept and a portion is missing. The sample carries some 70,000 clones, 85% to 95% recorded once. The clonotype was recovered from a female donor in good health, enrolled as a control in a pregnancy study. This sequence joins TRBV6-5 and TRBJ1-4; no reliable D call. This sample comprised CD8+ T cells from peripheral blood mononuclear cells, obtained in the third trimester of pregnancy. CDR3 sequence reads: CASMGQTREKLFF. The CDR3, as DNA: TGTGCCAGCATGGGCCAGACTAGGGAAAAACTGTTTTTT.